Here is one TCR beta chain with its context. Its antigen is as yet unknown. One base away lies a much larger clone, so this may be a sequencing read error. The germline CDR1 and CDR2 sequences are KGHSH and LQKENI. CDR3 size: 13 residues. Trimming pared 8 bases from V and 11 bases from J, leaving 21 bases between. Incorporated into the TCR beta cDNA libraries were unique molecular identifiers, which served to reduce PCR and sequencing biases. Starting from approximately 1 to 10 million T cells, the study yielded about 500,000 cDNA molecules. In TCRdb, the PCR reads were re-called with MiXCR into one record per CDR3 protein. The profile shows about 200,000 distinct CDR3 sequences, 29% of them singletons. This specimen belongs to a study of post-analysis software for immune sequencing data. Study-level background: Both relapsing-remitting and secondary progressive multiple sclerosis featured among the disease courses, as did progressive-relapsing multiple sclerosis. Study outcomes and limitations: Significantly lower normalized Chao1 diversity was found in patients with multiple sclerosis relative to controls. Strong co-clustering by F measure was evident for samples that had been prepared in the same batch. Patients used several TRBV segments, including TRBV5-6, TRBV5-1 and TRBV20-1, more often than controls.

The sample consisted of blood. The chain couples TRBV18 to TRBJ2-5, with a tentative D call TRBD2 (6 bases). This receptor was obtained from a girl aged 2 to 17 with multiple sclerosis. The CDR3 is CASAVTSSREQYF. The CDR3 region has the DNA TGTGCCAGCGCAGTGACTTCTAGCCGGGAGCAGTACTTC.